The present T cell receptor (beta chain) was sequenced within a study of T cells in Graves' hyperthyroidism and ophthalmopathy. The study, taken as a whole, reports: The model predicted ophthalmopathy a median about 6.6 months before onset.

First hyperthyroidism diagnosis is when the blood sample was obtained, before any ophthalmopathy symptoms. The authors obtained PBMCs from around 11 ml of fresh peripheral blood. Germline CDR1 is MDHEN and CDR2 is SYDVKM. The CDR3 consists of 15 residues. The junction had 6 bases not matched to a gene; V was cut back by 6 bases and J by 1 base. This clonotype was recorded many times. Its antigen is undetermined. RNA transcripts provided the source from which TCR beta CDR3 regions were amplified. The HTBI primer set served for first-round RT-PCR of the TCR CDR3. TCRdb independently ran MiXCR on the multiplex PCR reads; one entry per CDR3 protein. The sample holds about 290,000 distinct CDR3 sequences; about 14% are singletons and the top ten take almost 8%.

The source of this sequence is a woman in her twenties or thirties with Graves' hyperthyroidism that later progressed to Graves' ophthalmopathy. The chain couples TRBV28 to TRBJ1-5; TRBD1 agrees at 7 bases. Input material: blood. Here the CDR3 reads CASSPETGSNQPQHF. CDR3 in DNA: TGTGCCAGCAGCCCCGAGACAGGGAGCAATCAGCCCCAGCATTTT.